This TCR beta chain was sequenced during a study of T cell responses to AZD1222 COVID-19 vaccine. Study-level information: Researchers grouped second doses given at about 4 or about 12 weeks into one pool. General study results and limits: Only a handful of AZD1222 recipients, more than five in all, had baseline seropositivity.

The CDR3 extends over 14 amino acids. Germline CDR1 is LNHDA and CDR2 is SQIVND (reference sequence). Trimming pared 5 bases from V and 2 bases from J, leaving 12 bases between. On this clone itself: Antigen specificity is unknown.

TCRdb keeps only in-frame clones here, not all; method: immunoSEQ multiplex PCR. The top ten hold roughly 7.3% of the sample, which has about 150,000 clones, 80% to 90% seen once. The TCR was taken from an adult in good health. Sample: peripheral blood, taken on day 0 of AZD1222 vaccination. The J gene is TRBJ1-2, the V gene TRBV19, with a possible D match to TRBD1 (5 bases). Written as DNA, the CDR3 is TGTGCCAGTAGTGACCCGGACATAAACTATGGCTACACCTTC. It specifies CASSDPDINYGYTF.